The rows below give T cell receptor beta chains drawn from one sample of a study of CD8 T cells in ankylosing spondylitis. TCRdb reprocessed the 5' RACE reads with MiXCR, giving one entry per CDR3 protein. The profile shows approximately 300,000 distinct CDR3 sequences, over 15% of them singletons. Sequencing was performed on blood, either unsorted or a sorted T cell fraction (not recorded which). Source of these receptors: a male donor with ankylosing spondylitis or in good health (not recorded which). The CDR3 runs from the conserved cysteine through the conserved F or W. Each record gives: D gene, J gene, V gene, clone size, CDR3 DNA, CDR3 protein. D genes are given only for firm matches. Not every row has a clone size; where given, it reads once, few, many or a size class.

d_call: .
j_call: TRBJ2-3
v_call: TRBV4-2
clone_size: .
cdr3_nt: TGTGCCAGCAGCCAAGTCTCACTAGCCCGCACAGATACGCAGTATTTT
cdr3_aa: CASSQVSLARTDTQYF

d_call: .
j_call: TRBJ1-1
v_call: TRBV27
clone_size: .
cdr3_nt: TGTGCCAGCATTTCGTTGCGGGGCACTGAAGCTTTCTTT
cdr3_aa: CASISLRGTEAFF

d_call: .
j_call: TRBJ2-5
v_call: TRBV9
clone_size: many
cdr3_nt: TGTGCCAGCAGCGTAGCTCTAGCGGAGACCCAGTACTTC
cdr3_aa: CASSVALAETQYF

d_call: .
j_call: TRBJ2-3
v_call: TRBV5-1
clone_size: .
cdr3_nt: TGCGCCAGCAGCTTGGAAAGGAGGGACGCAGATACGCAGTATTTT
cdr3_aa: CASSLERRDADTQYF

d_call: TRBD1
j_call: TRBJ1-1
v_call: TRBV7-2
clone_size: .
cdr3_nt: TGTGCCAGCAGCCCCGGACAGGCCTACACTGAAGCTTTCTTT
cdr3_aa: CASSPGQAYTEAFF

d_call: TRBD2
j_call: TRBJ2-3
v_call: TRBV11-2
clone_size: .
cdr3_nt: TGTGCCAGCAGCTATTCTAGCGGGGAAACAGATACGCAGTATTTT
cdr3_aa: CASSYSSGETDTQYF

d_call: .
j_call: TRBJ2-3
v_call: TRBV5-6
clone_size: .
cdr3_nt: TGTGCCAGCAGCTACCTCCAGCGCATGACTAGCACAGATACGCAGTATTTT
cdr3_aa: CASSYLQRMTSTDTQYF

d_call: .
j_call: TRBJ2-5
v_call: TRBV6-1
clone_size: few
cdr3_nt: TGTGCCAGCAGAAGGACAGAAGAGACCCAGTACTTC
cdr3_aa: CASRRTEETQYF

d_call: .
j_call: TRBJ1-1
v_call: TRBV30
clone_size: .
cdr3_nt: TGTGCCTGGAGTGTGGGCGGCGACACTGAAGCTTTCTTT
cdr3_aa: CAWSVGGDTEAFF

d_call: .
j_call: TRBJ1-5
v_call: TRBV20-1
clone_size: .
cdr3_nt: TGCAGTGCTAGGGGTGGGGTCAATAATCAGCCCCAGCATTTT
cdr3_aa: CSARGGVNNQPQHF

d_call: .
j_call: TRBJ2-5
v_call: TRBV28
clone_size: few
cdr3_nt: TGTGCCAGCGGGGAACCGCCAGAGACCCAGTACTTC
cdr3_aa: CASGEPPETQYF

d_call: .
j_call: TRBJ2-2
v_call: TRBV28
clone_size: few
cdr3_nt: TGTGCCAGCAGTCCCCCCTCCGCCACCGGGGAGCTGTTTTTT
cdr3_aa: CASSPPSATGELFF

d_call: .
j_call: TRBJ1-5
v_call: TRBV6-1
clone_size: .
cdr3_nt: TGTGCCAGCAGCAACGGCAGGGAGGGATGGCCCCAGCATTTT
cdr3_aa: CASSNGREGWPQHF

d_call: .
j_call: TRBJ1-5
v_call: TRBV12-3/TRBV12-4
clone_size: few
cdr3_nt: TGTGCCAGCAGGGGGACAAACAATCAGCCCCAGCATTTT
cdr3_aa: CASRGTNNQPQHF

d_call: .
j_call: TRBJ1-5
v_call: TRBV12-3/TRBV12-4
clone_size: few
cdr3_nt: TGTGCCAGCAGCCAGGACAGCTATTATCAGCCCCAGCATTTT
cdr3_aa: CASSQDSYYQPQHF

d_call: .
j_call: TRBJ1-2
v_call: TRBV29-1
clone_size: many
cdr3_nt: TGCAGCGTTGAAGGTGTTAAGGGCTACACCTTC
cdr3_aa: CSVEGVKGYTF

d_call: .
j_call: TRBJ1-6
v_call: TRBV2
clone_size: .
cdr3_nt: TGTGCCAGCAGTGAAGGCCAGGCGAACTATAATTCACCCCTCCACTTT
cdr3_aa: CASSEGQANYNSPLHF

d_call: .
j_call: TRBJ1-1
v_call: TRBV29-1
clone_size: few
cdr3_nt: TGCAGCGTTGACAGGCTAGGCAACACTGAAGCTTTCTTT
cdr3_aa: CSVDRLGNTEAFF

d_call: .
j_call: TRBJ2-2
v_call: TRBV24-1
clone_size: few
cdr3_nt: TGTGCCACCACAGGGACACCAGGCGGGGAGCTGTTTTTT
cdr3_aa: CATTGTPGGELFF

d_call: TRBD2
j_call: TRBJ2-1
v_call: TRBV6-5
clone_size: .
cdr3_nt: TGTGCCAGCAGTTACGCTCGGGTTAGCGGGAGTCCGAGAAATGAGCAGTTCTTC
cdr3_aa: CASSYARVSGSPRNEQFF

d_call: .
j_call: TRBJ1-2
v_call: TRBV30
clone_size: once
cdr3_nt: TGTGCCTGGAGTTTGGGGCCCTATGGCTACACCTTC
cdr3_aa: CAWSLGPYGYTF

d_call: .
j_call: TRBJ1-1
v_call: TRBV5-1
clone_size: .
cdr3_nt: TGCGCCAGCAGCCTACCATTTGGGGGGTCCTTAGAAACTGAAGCTTTCTTT
cdr3_aa: CASSLPFGGSLETEAFF

d_call: .
j_call: TRBJ2-1
v_call: TRBV9
clone_size: .
cdr3_nt: TGTGCCAGCAGCGCGCCAGGTGGTAATGTCAATGAGCAGTTCTTC
cdr3_aa: CASSAPGGNVNEQFF

d_call: TRBD1
j_call: TRBJ1-5
v_call: TRBV28
clone_size: few
cdr3_nt: TGTGCCAGCAGTTTATACAGGGGTCAGGCTCAGCCCCAGCATTTT
cdr3_aa: CASSLYRGQAQPQHF